These 30 T cell receptor beta chains were all obtained from the same sample, sequenced in a study of glioma-infiltrating T cells. TCR alpha and beta CDR3 regions were amplified from RNA using iRepertoire nested multiplex PCR. In TCRdb, the multiplex PCR reads were re-called with MiXCR into one record per CDR3 protein. The sample lists approximately 120,000 distinct CDR3 sequences; 20% to 25% were seen once. The specimen sequenced was glioma tissue, nonneoplastic brain tissue, or PBMCs (not recorded which). These receptor sequences come from a human donor with low-grade glioma or glioblastoma, undergoing nonglioma brain surgery, or in good health (not recorded which).

CDR3 sequence reads: CASSLAYSSPYNEQFF. In DNA form, the CDR3 reads TGTGCCAGCAGTCTAGCCTACTCGAGCCCCTACAATGAGCAGTTCTTC. The chain is built from TRBV6-1 and TRBJ2-1; possibly TRBD2 for D (5 bases). CDR3 length equals 16 residues. Trimming stripped 5 bases from V and 2 bases from J, with 16 bases between. CDR1 and CDR2 (germline): MNHNS, SASEGT.

This clonotype came up many times. The CDR3 sequence: CASRPPLGGSTDTQYF. DNA for the CDR3: TGTGCCAGCAGGCCCCCACTTGGGGGGAGCACAGATACGCAGTATTTT. V is TRBV6-1 and J is TRBJ2-3, with D tentatively TRBD2 (6 bases). Germline values: CDR1 MNHNS, CDR2 SASEGT. CDR3 size: 16 residues. Trimming took off 6 bases at V and 0 bases at J, with 16 bases between the two ends.

Comment on this clonotype: The germline gene is not matched at one end of the junction; a read error may be the cause. V usage is TRBV20-1 and J usage is TRBJ1-5; the D gene is possibly TRBD1 (6 bases). CDR3 length: 14 residues. Germline V lookup: CDR1 DFQATT, CDR2 SNEGSKA (reference sequence). The CDR3 nucleotides are TGCAGTGCCCACTGGGGGGCAAGGAATCAGCCCAAGCATTTT. Encoded protein: CSAHWGARNQPKHF.

This clonotype appeared many times. This chain links TRBV6-2 or TRBV6-3 with TRBJ1-1, with unresolved D. The CDR3 is 16 residues long. CDR1 MNHEY and CDR2 SVGEGT come from the germline V gene. Trimming shortened V by 2 bases and J by 1 base, and 14 bases separated the two germline ends. CDR3 region: CASSYPPSRANTEAFF. CDR3 coding DNA: TGTGCCAGCAGTTACCCCCCTAGTAGGGCGAACACTGAAGCTTTCTTT.

By share, this clonotype counts as medium-sized. DNA for the CDR3: TGTGCCAGCAGTATTAGCCGAACCAATGAGCAGTTCTTC. This gives the protein CASSISRTNEQFF. This chain uses TRBV27 with TRBJ2-1, with D unresolved. From germline, CDR1 is MNHEY and CDR2 SMNVEV (reference sequence). The V end lost 5 bases, the J end lost 6 bases, and 11 bases lay between the germline ends. The CDR3 is 13 residues long.

This clonotype was recorded at least ten times. The chain couples TRBV6-1 to TRBJ1-2; D may be TRBD1 (5 bases). Germline CDR1 MNHNS, CDR2 SASEGT. V was cut by 6 bases and J by 4 bases, with 15 bases left in between. This CDR3 has 14 amino acids. As DNA, the CDR3 is TGTGCCAGCAGCCCAGGGTTCTCACTCTATGGCTACACCTTC. It specifies CASSPGFSLYGYTF.

This clonotype was counted a few times. The genes are TRBV5-6 and TRBJ2-5, with 11 bases fitting TRBD2. The germline CDR1 and CDR2 sequences are SGHDT and YYEEEE. V was clipped by 2 bases and J by 1 base; unmatched bases: 4. The CDR3 runs 16 residues. The CDR3 sequence is CASSFLAGGVQETQYF. In DNA, the CDR3 is TGTGCCAGCAGCTTCTTAGCGGGAGGGGTCCAAGAGACCCAGTACTTC.

This clonotype appeared many times. The rearrangement joins TRBV7-2 to TRBJ2-3; D tentatively reads TRBD1 or TRBD2 (5 bases each). Trimming stripped 1 base from V and 1 base from J, with 15 bases between. Germline assignment: CDR1 SGHTA and CDR2 FQGNSA. This CDR3 is 17 amino acids long. The CDR3 spells CASSLGEGFVGTDTQYF. CDR3 in DNA: TGTGCCAGCAGCTTAGGCGAGGGGTTTGTTGGCACAGATACGCAGTATTTT.

The rearrangement links TRBV4-2 to TRBJ2-7, with 7 bases aligning to TRBD2. Germline trimming cut 1 base from V and 0 bases from J; bases unmatched to any gene: 12. In germline, CDR1 is LGHNA, CDR2 YNFKEQ. This CDR3 has 18 amino acids. CDR3 nucleotide sequence: TGTGCCAGCAGCCAAGCCGGGACTAACGGGCCGAGCTCCTACGAGCAGTACTTC. It is translated as CASSQAGTNGPSSYEQYF.

The gene calls are TRBV7-2 and TRBJ1-3, with D unclear. The V end was cut by 7 bases, the J end by 0 bases, with 16 bases between. This CDR3 has 16 residues. Germline loops: CDR1 SGHTA, CDR2 FQGNSA. CDR3 bases: TGTGCCAGCATCGCGGACGCACCCCGCTCTGGAAACACCATATATTTT. Its protein product is CASIADAPRSGNTIYF.

This clonotype was observed many times. This rearrangement joins TRBV19 to TRBJ2-3; possible D gene TRBD1, 5 bases. Per the germline V gene, CDR1 is LNHDA and CDR2 is SQIVND (reference sequence). V was trimmed by 1 base and J by 2 bases, leaving 10 bases between them. This CDR3 has 15 amino acids. In nucleotides, the CDR3 is TGTGCCAGTAGTATAGGCGGCAGGGTCACAGATACGCAGTATTTT. Its protein is CASSIGGRVTDTQYF.

This clonotype appeared many times. The DNA of the CDR3 is TGTGCCAGCAGCTTAGTAAGATCACCCCTCCACTTT. This sequence encodes CASSLVRSPLHF. The chain links TRBV7-2 to TRBJ1-6; D uncertain. The CDR3 is 12 amino acids. V lost 1 base and J lost 10, with 5 bases in between. CDR1 and CDR2 (germline): SGHTA, FQGNSA. Looking up the rest from reference TRBV7-2 and TRBJ1-6 gives the full variable domain: GAGVSQSPSNKVTEKGKDVELRCDPISGHTALYWYRQSLGQGLEFLIYFQGNSAPDKSGLPSDRFSAERTGGSVSTLTIQRTQQEDSAVYLCASSLVRSPLHFGNGTRLTVT.

This clonotype has more than one count but fewer than ten. This chain connects TRBV7-9 to TRBJ2-1; 9 bases align to TRBD2. The V gene end was trimmed by 5 bases and the J gene end by 5 bases; junction bases not matched to a gene: 13. Germline lookup yields CDR1 SEHNR and CDR2 FQNEAQ (reference sequence). The CDR3 sequence is 17 residues long. The CDR3, as DNA: TGTGCCAGCAGCCGCCCCCCTCGACTAGCGGTAAACAATGAGCAGTTCTTC. Translating gives CASSRPPRLAVNNEQFF. Looking up the rest from reference TRBV7-9 and TRBJ2-1 gives the full variable domain: DTGVSQNPRHKITKRGQNVTFRCDPISEHNRLYWYRQTLGQGPEFLTYFQNEAQLEKSRLLSDRFSAERPKGSFSTLEIQRTEQGDSAMYLCASSRPPRLAVNNEQFFGPGTRLTVL.

By proportion, this clonotype is medium-sized. The genes are TRBV6-1 and TRBJ2-1; 9 bases match TRBD2. The junction had 12 bases not matched to a gene; V was cut back by 4 bases and J by 2 bases. The CDR3 is 18 residues long. Germline V CDR1 and CDR2: MNHNS, SASEGT. The CDR3 region is CASSGTSGSEVAYNEQFF. The CDR3 bases are TGTGCCAGCAGTGGCACTAGCGGGTCAGAGGTGGCCTACAATGAGCAGTTCTTC.

In its sample, this clonotype was seen a few times. The chain is built from TRBV28 and TRBJ2-3, with D uncertain. Trimming stripped 6 bases from V and 3 bases from J, with 7 bases between. This CDR3 is built from 12 residues. Germline V CDR1 and CDR2: MDHEN, SYDVKM. CDR3 nucleotide sequence: TGTGCCAGCAGCCAAGAGACAGATACGCAGTATTTT. Amino acids: CASSQETDTQYF.

V gene TRBV5-4 combines with J gene TRBJ1-2, with D perhaps matching TRBD1 (5 bases). Looked up from germline, CDR1 is SGHNT and CDR2 is YYREEE (reference sequence). This CDR3 region has 14 residues. With 4 bases removed from V and 0 bases from J, the gap between germline ends came to 10 bases. The CDR3 DNA reads as TGTGCCAGCAGCAGGGACGGAGCTAACTATGGCTACACCTTC. Its protein is CASSRDGANYGYTF.

This clonotype was counted at least ten times. A much larger clone lies a single base off, so this may be a read error. The rearrangement joins TRBV6-1 to TRBJ2-5, with 10 bases matching TRBD2. CDR3 length: 16 residues. CDR1 is MNHNS, CDR2 SASEGT, per germline. CDR3 region: CASSSISGRGQEPQYF. The CDR3 DNA follows: TGTGCCAGCAGTTCCATCAGCGGGAGGGGACAAGAGCCCCAGTACTTC.

Of note for this clonotype: A much larger clone lies a single base off, so this may be a read error. This chain links TRBV27 with TRBJ2-7; D is uncertain. Trimming removed 6 bases from V and 2 bases from J, with 23 bases in between. The CDR3 runs to 17 residues. CDR1 is MNHEY and CDR2 is SMNVEV in the germline V gene (reference sequence). CDR3 residues: CASSPHEEARMTYEQYF. In DNA form, the CDR3 reads TGTGCCAGCAGCCCTCACGAGGAAGCAAGGATGACCTACGAGCAGTACTTC.

A few counts support this clonotype. The chain joins TRBV4-2 to TRBJ2-5, with 11 bases identical to TRBD2. V lost 1 base, J lost 2 bases, and 9 bases stayed unmatched. The germline gives CDR1 LGHNA, CDR2 YNFKEQ. The CDR3 length is 18 residues. CDR3 DNA: TGTGCCAGCAGCCAAGCTTTTCAGGGACTAGCGGATCAAGAGACCCAGTACTTC. Its translation is CASSQAFQGLADQETQYF.

There are a few counts of this clonotype. V usage is TRBV12-3 or TRBV12-4 and J usage is TRBJ1-4; 8 nucleotides match TRBD1. V lost 5 bases to trimming and J lost 3 bases; unmatched junction nucleotides: 5. The CDR3 is made up of 15 amino acids. CDR3 nucleotides: TGTGCCAGCAGTATAGGACAGGGATCTAATGAAAAACTGTTTTTT. This codes for CASSIGQGSNEKLFF.

Within the sample, this clonotype is medium-sized. This chain connects TRBV6-1 to TRBJ1-1, with D maybe TRBD1 (5 bases). Trimming left V 7 bases short and J 2 bases short, with 14 bases between. Germline-derived CDR1 and CDR2 are MNHNS and SASEGT. This CDR3 contains 14 residues. CDR3: CASKTTGRNTEAFF. For the CDR3, the DNA is TGTGCCAGCAAGACCACAGGTAGAAACACTGAAGCTTTCTTT.

This clonotype showed up just a few times. V is TRBV7-9 and J is TRBJ2-4, with 11 bases that match TRBD2. The CDR3 is 15 residues long. The ends lost 3 bases at V and 8 bases at J; junction bases unmatched: 6. Per germline, CDR1 SEHNR and CDR2 FQNEAQ (reference sequence). The CDR3 loop reads CASSLLSGRADIQYF. As DNA, the CDR3 is TGTGCCAGCAGCTTGCTTAGCGGGAGGGCAGACATTCAGTACTTC.

This clonotype was counted ten times or more. J is TRBJ1-5 and V is TRBV29-1; a weak D match, TRBD1 (5 bases). CDR1 and CDR2 from the germline V gene are SQVTM and ANQGSEA. This CDR3 comprises 12 residues. Trimming took off 4 bases at V and 5 bases at J, with 9 bases between the two ends. The chain's CDR3 is CSVGARDQPQHF. The DNA for the CDR3 is TGCAGCGTTGGGGCCAGGGATCAGCCCCAGCATTTT.

This clonotype was seen many times. The rearrangement joins TRBV25-1 to TRBJ2-3, with 8 bases matching TRBD1. This CDR3 has 15 amino acids. V lost 4 bases and J lost 4; bases outside the gene matches: 7. The germline V gene encodes CDR1 MGHDK and CDR2 SYGVNS. The chain's CDR3 is CASSATPTGADTQYF. CDR3 nucleotides: TGTGCCAGCAGTGCAACTCCGACAGGGGCAGATACGCAGTATTTT. The entire variable domain, with the rest obtained from reference TRBV25-1 and TRBJ2-3, is as follows: EADIYQTPRYLVIGTGKKITLECSQTMGHDKMYWYQQDPGMELHLIHYSYGVNSTEKGDLSSESTVSRIRTEHFPLTLESARPSHTSQYLCASSATPTGADTQYFGPGTRLTVL.

The chain joins TRBV29-1 to TRBJ2-1; D is unresolved. The CDR3 is 10 residues long. Germline V CDR1 and CDR2: SQVTM, ANQGSEA. V was shortened by 7 bases and J by 6 bases, with 7 bases between the two germline ends. As DNA, the CDR3 is TGCAGCGGACTTGGCAATGAGCAGTTCTTC. Translated, it gives CSGLGNEQFF.

There are a few counts of this clonotype. The V and J genes are TRBV18 and TRBJ1-5; D gene uncertain. V lost 2 bases to trimming and J lost 9 bases, with 17 bases between them. Germline CDR1 reads KGHSH; CDR2 reads LQKENI. CDR3 size: 15 residues. CDR3 region: CASSPNAGGGGPQHF. In nucleotides, the CDR3 is TGTGCCAGCTCACCAAATGCGGGAGGAGGAGGGCCCCAGCATTTT.

This clonotype has a count of ten or more. V and J are TRBV4-3 and TRBJ1-3; no reliable D call. The V gene's germline CDR1 is LGHNA and CDR2 YSLEER. The CDR3 runs 13 residues. V was shortened by 0 bases and J by 11 bases, with 11 bases between the two germline ends. CDR3 residues: CASSQDLVGSIYF. The CDR3 region has the DNA TGCGCCAGCAGCCAAGATCTAGTGGGTTCCATATATTTT.

In its sample, this clonotype was seen many times. The junction shows a germline mismatch at one end, possibly a read error. The V gene is TRBV20-1, the J gene TRBJ2-3, with D perhaps being TRBD1 or TRBD2 (6 bases each). Germline CDR1 is DFQATT and CDR2 is SNEGSKA (reference sequence). The CDR3 is made up of 15 amino acids. The CDR3, as DNA: TGCAGTGCTAGGTTTGAGGGCAGGGGCGATAGCGGTCACGATTTT. It encodes CSARFEGRGDSGHDF.

On this clonotype itself: A single base separates this from a much larger clone, so it may be a read error. The gene calls are TRBV4-1 and TRBJ2-1; D unresolved. CDR3 length equals 17 residues. The germline V gene encodes CDR1 MGHRA and CDR2 YSYEKL. Here the CDR3 DNA reads TGCGCCAGCAGCCAAGTTTTATATGGTGGCTCCTACAATAAGCAGTTCTTC. It is translated as CASSQVLYGGSYNKQFF.

This clonotype was recorded many times. This chain connects TRBV27 to TRBJ2-7, with TRBD2 matching over 8 bases. The germline V gene encodes CDR1 MNHEY and CDR2 SMNVEV (reference sequence). J gave up 1 base and V 2 bases, and 7 bases lay outside the gene matches. The length of the CDR3 is 16 residues. The CDR3 coding sequence is TGTGCCAGCAGTTTAAACCCGGGACTAGGTTCCTACGAGCAGTACTTC. It specifies CASSLNPGLGSYEQYF.